What follows are 27 T cell receptor beta chains derived from one specimen sequenced in a study of blood T cell repertoires in COVID-19. Produced via immunoSEQ multiplex PCR; TCRdb's table is partial and in-frame only. The profile shows hundreds of thousands of clones, less than 90% of them singletons. The source material was PBMCs or T cells enriched from blood (not recorded which). The receptors here all came from a woman in her forties or fifties who had recovered from COVID-19.

V and J are TRBV6-2 or TRBV6-3 and TRBJ2-7; D is perhaps TRBD1 (5 bases). The CDR3 extends over 16 amino acids. Per the germline V gene, CDR1 is MNHEY and CDR2 is SVGEGT. The ends were cut back, 2 bases at V and 0 bases at J, with 14 bases in the middle. The CDR3 protein is CASSYRQFPGSYEQYF. The CDR3 DNA reads as TGTGCCAGCAGTTACAGACAGTTTCCGGGCTCCTACGAGCAGTACTTC.

The rearrangement links TRBV10-3 to TRBJ1-6, with a weak D call TRBD1 (5 bases). CDR1 is ENHRY, CDR2 SYGVKD, per germline. V was shortened by 8 bases and J by 7 bases, with 9 bases between the two germline ends. This CDR3 contains 12 residues. CDR3 sequence reads: CAIGDSNSPLHF. CDR3 nucleotides: TGTGCCATCGGGGACTCGAATTCACCCCTCCACTTT.

V gene TRBV19 combines with J gene TRBJ1-2; D might be TRBD1 (5 bases). Looked up from germline, CDR1 is LNHDA and CDR2 is SQIVND (reference sequence). The CDR3 spans 15 residues. With 3 bases removed from V and 5 bases from J, the gap between germline ends came to 16 bases. CDR3 in amino acids: CASSIRAIGEYGYTF. CDR3 nucleotides: TGTGCCAGTAGTATTCGTGCCATAGGGGAATATGGCTACACCTTC.

The chain combines TRBV9 with TRBJ2-3, with TRBD1 as a possible D gene (6 bases). This CDR3 region has 15 residues. CDR1 and CDR2 from the germline V gene are SGDLS and YYNGEE. Trimming took off 3 bases at V and 1 base at J, with 12 bases between the two ends. CDR3 region: CASSATGTRTDTQYF. CDR3 DNA sequence: TGTGCCAGCAGCGCGACCGGGACACGCACAGATACGCAGTATTTT. The variable domain in full, with the rest retrieved from reference TRBV9 and TRBJ2-3, is DSGVTQTPKHLITATGQRVTLRCSPRSGDLSVYWYQQSLDQGLQFLIQYYNGEERAKGNILERFSAQQFPDLHSELNLSSLELGDSALYFCASSATGTRTDTQYFGPGTRLTVL.

The chain couples TRBV21-1 to TRBJ2-7; TRBD2 is taken as the D call from the table, unchecked against the DNA. TRBV21-1 is an annotated pseudogene. This CDR3 has 14 amino acids. CDR3 sequence reads: CASSNWTSRDEQYF. The DNA for the CDR3 is TGTGCCAGCAGCAATTGGACTAGCCGAGACGAGCAGTACTTC.

This clone has just one count. The rearrangement uses TRBV7-8 and TRBJ2-1, with unresolved D. CDR3 length: 15 residues. The germline V and J ends were trimmed by 8 bases and 1 base, with 15 bases remaining between them. Germline-derived CDR1 and CDR2 are SGHVS and FQNEAQ. DNA for the CDR3: TGTGCCAGCTCTTCCGTAGCCATTTCCTACAATGAGCAGTTCTTC. Translation: CASSSVAISYNEQFF. The entire variable domain, with the rest obtained from reference TRBV7-8 and TRBJ2-1, is as follows: GAGVSQSPRYKVAKRGQDVALRCDPISGHVSLFWYQQALGQGPEFLTYFQNEAQLDKSGLPSDRFFAERPEGSVSTLKIQRTQQEDSAVYLCASSSVAISYNEQFFGPGTRLTVL.

Comment on this clone: Within the sample, other DNA sequences also encode this same CDR3. The J gene is TRBJ1-2, the V gene TRBV6-5; D might be TRBD1 (5 bases). This CDR3 region has 12 residues. The V gene lost 4 bases and the J gene lost 8 bases, with 11 bases spanning the gap. Germline loops: CDR1 MNHEY, CDR2 SVGAGI. The CDR3 region has the DNA TGTGCCAGCAGTTCGCAGGGAAGCGGCTACACCTTC. Protein sequence: CASSSQGSGYTF.

This chain uses TRBV7-3 with TRBJ2-3; TRBD2 matches at 8 bases. The V segment lost 4 bases and the J segment 4 bases; nucleotides outside the gene matches: 4. From germline, CDR1 is SGHTA and CDR2 FQGTGA. CDR3 length: 14 amino acids. The CDR3 DNA reads as TGTGCCAGCAGCTGGACTAGCCTGGCAGATACGCAGTATTTT. Translated: CASSWTSLADTQYF.

The chain has TRBV5-6 and TRBJ1-1; a possible D gene is TRBD1 (5 bases). Germline lookup yields CDR1 SGHDT and CDR2 YYEEEE. V lost 4 bases, J lost 3 bases, and 16 bases lay in between. This CDR3 has 15 residues. CDR3 in DNA: TGTGCCAGCAGCGCAGGGACCGGGAGTGACACTGAAGCTTTCTTT. Translating it yields CASSAGTGSDTEAFF.

This clone has just one count. The chain recombines TRBV6-5 with TRBJ1-1; the match to TRBD1 covers 10 bases. Germline lookup yields CDR1 MNHEY and CDR2 SVGAGI. The CDR3 length is 13 residues. The V and J ends lost 5 bases and 5 bases, in that order; junction bases with no gene match: 2. DNA of the CDR3: TGTGCCAGCAGTCGGACAGGGGGAACTGAAGCTTTCTTT. This gives the protein CASSRTGGTEAFF.

The genes are TRBV7-2 and TRBJ1-2, with 7 bases aligning to TRBD1. The V gene's germline CDR1 is SGHTA and CDR2 FQGNSA. This CDR3 is built from 14 residues. V dropped 4 bases and J dropped 8; count of bases not matched to a gene: 10. The CDR3 nucleotides read TGTGCCAGCAGCTATACCGGGACAGCAGAGGGCTACACCTTC. It codes for CASSYTGTAEGYTF.

This chain connects TRBV7-3 to TRBJ1-1; 7 nucleotides line up with TRBD1. The CDR3 covers 15 residues. V gave up 4 bases and J gave up 0 bases; unmatched junction bases: 5. The germline gives CDR1 SGHTA, CDR2 FQGTGA. CDR3 residues: CASSSSTGMNTEAFF. In DNA, the CDR3 is TGTGCCAGCAGCTCCTCGACAGGGATGAACACTGAAGCTTTCTTT.

The chain uses TRBV19 and TRBJ2-5; no clear D. The CDR3 totals 13 residues. Germline-derived CDR1 and CDR2 are LNHDA and SQIVND (reference sequence). Trimming removed 3 bases at V and 2 bases at J, with 7 bases between. CDR3 in amino acids: CASSMERQETQYF. CDR3 coding DNA: TGTGCCAGTAGTATGGAGAGGCAAGAGACCCAGTACTTC.

This chain uses TRBV28 with TRBJ1-2; D is possibly TRBD1 (6 bases). Germline loops: CDR1 MDHEN, CDR2 SYDVKM. Trimming cost V 4 bases and J 3 bases, with 21 bases left between them. This CDR3 has 17 amino acids. CDR3 sequence: CASSSTPLQGPDYGYTF. The CDR3 DNA sequence: TGTGCCAGCAGTTCAACCCCCCTCCAGGGGCCTGACTATGGCTACACCTTC.

In this sample, this clone turned up a few times. This chain uses TRBV5-6 with TRBJ2-5; 12 positions agree with TRBD1. The CDR3 contains 16 residues. With V trimmed by 4 bases and J by 5 bases, 9 bases remained unmatched. Germline V gene data show CDR1 as SGHDT and CDR2 as YYEEEE. CDR3 loop: CASSGTGTGGWETQYF. The CDR3 nucleotides read TGTGCCAGCAGCGGCACCGGGACAGGGGGCTGGGAGACCCAGTACTTC.

The rearrangement links TRBV7-2 to TRBJ1-6, with D uncertain. CDR3 length: 15 residues. Germline V lookup: CDR1 SGHTA, CDR2 FQGNSA. The ends were cut back, 1 base at V and 10 bases at J, with 14 bases in the middle. CDR3 in DNA: TGTGCCAGCAGCTTAGGAGACCCTAGTTTGTCACCCCTCCACTTT. It encodes CASSLGDPSLSPLHF.

The J gene is TRBJ1-3, the V gene TRBV4-1; 9 bases agree with TRBD1. Germline CDR1 and CDR2: MGHRA and YSYEKL. V shed 7 bases, J shed 4 bases, and the junction held 8 bases outside the gene matches. The CDR3 length is 15 residues. CDR3: CASTTGGQGGNTIYF. Written as DNA, the CDR3 is TGCGCCAGCACAACAGGGGGACAGGGCGGAAACACCATATATTTT.

The rearrangement links TRBV28 to TRBJ2-5, with a possible D match to TRBD2 (5 bases). The CDR3 contains 13 residues. V was trimmed by 6 bases and J by 6 bases, leaving 14 bases between them. From germline, CDR1 is MDHEN and CDR2 SYDVKM. In DNA form, the CDR3 reads TGTGCCAGCAGCCCGGGGAATAAGAAGACCCAGTACTTC. This encodes CASSPGNKKTQYF.

J is TRBJ2-7 and V is TRBV30; the match to TRBD1 covers 9 bases. CDR3 size: 14 residues. Trimming cost V 2 bases and J 1 base; bases outside gene matches: 3. Germline CDR1 GTSNPN, CDR2 SVGIG (reference sequence). CDR3 bases: TGTGCCTGGAGTAGGGACAGGGCTTCCTACGAGCAGTACTTC. Translation gives CAWSRDRASYEQYF.

The J gene is TRBJ1-1, the V gene TRBV28; D is uncertain. This CDR3 is built from 12 residues. Trimming pared 1 base from V and 8 bases from J, leaving 8 bases between. Germline V gene sequence: CDR1 MDHEN, CDR2 SYDVKM. As DNA, the CDR3 is TGTGCCAGCAGTTTATTCGCGTCCGAAGCTTTCTTT. Its translation is CASSLFASEAFF. Combining the CDR3 with reference TRBV28 and TRBJ1-1 gives the whole variable domain DVKVTQSSRYLVKRTGEKVFLECVQDMDHENMFWYRQDPGLGLRLIYFSYDVKMKEKGDIPEGYSVSREKKERFSLILESASTNQTSMYLCASSLFASEAFFGQGTRLTVV.

The chain is built from TRBV28 and TRBJ2-4; 13 bases match TRBD2. The CDR3 is 18 amino acids. J was trimmed by 0 bases and V by 6 bases; bases with no gene match: 8. CDR1 is MDHEN and CDR2 is SYDVKM in the germline V gene. CDR3 in DNA: TGTGCCAGCAGCCCGGGACTAGCGGGATTCCTAGCCAAAAACATTCAGTACTTC. Translation gives CASSPGLAGFLAKNIQYF.

This chain links TRBV4-1 with TRBJ2-3; TRBD2 is a possible D gene (5 bases). The CDR3 has 16 amino acids. Between the trimmed V and J ends, which lost 4 bases and 5 bases, there was a span of 19 bases. Germline CDR1 MGHRA, CDR2 YSYEKL. The DNA for the CDR3 is TGCGCCAGCAGCCGAGGGTTGGGTAAGGCCGGAGATACGCAGTATTTT. Translation gives CASSRGLGKAGDTQYF.

This clone was seen just once. The chain has TRBV12-3 or TRBV12-4 and TRBJ2-7; TRBD1 aligns across 7 bases. This CDR3 comprises 13 residues. With V trimmed by 5 bases and J by 3 bases, 4 bases remained unmatched. The CDR3 loop reads CASSRDRDYEQYF. Written as DNA, the CDR3 is TGTGCCAGCAGTAGGGACAGAGACTACGAGCAGTACTTC.

The rearrangement uses TRBV2 and TRBJ1-3; 7 bases are a match to TRBD1. The V gene's germline CDR1 is SNHLY and CDR2 FYNNEI. CDR3 length equals 15 residues. V dropped 5 bases and J dropped 4; count of bases not matched to a gene: 8. The CDR3: CASSRDRDSGNTIYF. In nucleotides, the CDR3 is TGTGCCAGCAGTAGAGACAGGGATTCAGGAAACACCATATATTTT.

The J gene is TRBJ2-5, the V gene TRBV12-2; TRBD1 reflects the table's D call only, with no check against the DNA. TRBV12-2 corresponds to a pseudogene. CDR3 length equals 15 residues. The CDR3 reads CASRQQWTAQETQYF. The CDR3 bases are TGTGCAAGTCGCCAACAATGGACAGCCCAAGAGACCCAGTACTTC.

CDR3 DNA: TGCGCCAGCAGTCCAGAAGCGGGAGGGTACGAGCAGTACTTC. Its protein is CASSPEAGGYEQYF. This chain links TRBV10-1 with TRBJ2-7; 10 nucleotides match TRBD2. Germline V gives CDR1 WNHNN, CDR2 SYGVQD (reference sequence). The CDR3 length is 14 residues. The V segment lost 5 bases and the J segment 4 bases; nucleotides outside the gene matches: 5.

This chain connects TRBV7-2 to TRBJ1-2, with 7 bases aligning to TRBD1. Germline V gives CDR1 SGHTA, CDR2 FQGNSA. There are 14 residues in the CDR3. After removal of 5 bases from V and 4 bases from J, the junction contained 7 bases not matched to a gene. CDR3 sequence reads: CASSPTGAVYGYTF. Here the CDR3 DNA reads TGTGCCAGCAGCCCTACAGGGGCCGTCTATGGCTACACCTTC.